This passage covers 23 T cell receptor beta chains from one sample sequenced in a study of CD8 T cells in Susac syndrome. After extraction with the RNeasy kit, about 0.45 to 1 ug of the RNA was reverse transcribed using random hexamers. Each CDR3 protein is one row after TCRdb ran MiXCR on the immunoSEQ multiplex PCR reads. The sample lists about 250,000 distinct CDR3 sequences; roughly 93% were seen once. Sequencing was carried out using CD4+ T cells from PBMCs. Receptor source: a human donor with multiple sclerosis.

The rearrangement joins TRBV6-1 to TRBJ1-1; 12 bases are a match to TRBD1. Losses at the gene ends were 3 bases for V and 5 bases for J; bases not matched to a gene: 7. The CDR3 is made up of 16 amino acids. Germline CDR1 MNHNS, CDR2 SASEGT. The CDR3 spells CASSDAGQGARTEAFF. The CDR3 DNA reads TGTGCCAGCAGTGACGCGGGACAGGGGGCGAGGACTGAAGCTTTCTTT.

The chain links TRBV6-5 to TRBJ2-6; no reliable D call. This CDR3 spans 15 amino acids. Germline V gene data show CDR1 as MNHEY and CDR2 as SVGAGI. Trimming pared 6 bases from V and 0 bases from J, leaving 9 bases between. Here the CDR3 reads CASRPSSSGANVLTF. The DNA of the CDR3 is TGTGCCAGCAGGCCCAGTAGCTCTGGGGCCAACGTCCTGACTTTC.

The CDR3 region is CASSHPKPRLAGMSDTQYF. The CDR3 DNA sequence: TGTGCCAGCAGCCACCCGAAGCCTAGACTAGCGGGGATGTCAGATACGCAGTATTTT. The chain recombines TRBV3-1 with TRBJ2-3; 11 nucleotides agree with TRBD2. Germline trimming cut 3 bases from V and 4 bases from J; bases unmatched to any gene: 15. Germline assignment: CDR1 LGHDT and CDR2 YNNKEL (reference sequence). The CDR3 is 19 amino acids.

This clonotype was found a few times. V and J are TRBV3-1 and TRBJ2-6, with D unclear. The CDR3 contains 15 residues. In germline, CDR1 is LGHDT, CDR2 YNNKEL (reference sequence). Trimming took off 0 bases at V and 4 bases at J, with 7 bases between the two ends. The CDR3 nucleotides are TGTGCCAGCAGCCAAGATGTTCCCGGGGCCAACGTCCTGACTTTC. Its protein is CASSQDVPGANVLTF.

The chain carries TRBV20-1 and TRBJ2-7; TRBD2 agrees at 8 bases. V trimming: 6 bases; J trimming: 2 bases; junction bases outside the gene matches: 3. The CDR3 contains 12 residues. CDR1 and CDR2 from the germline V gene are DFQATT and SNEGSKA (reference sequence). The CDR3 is CSAPRGAYEQYF. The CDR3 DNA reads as TGCAGTGCACCGCGGGGGGCCTACGAGCAGTACTTC.

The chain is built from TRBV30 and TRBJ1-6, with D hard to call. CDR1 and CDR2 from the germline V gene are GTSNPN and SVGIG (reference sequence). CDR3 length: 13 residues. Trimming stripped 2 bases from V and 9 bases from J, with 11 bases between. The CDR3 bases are TGTGCCTGGAGTCGCGTGGCCAGTTCACCCCTCCACTTT. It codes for CAWSRVASSPLHF.

For the CDR3, the DNA is TGTGCCAGCAGGAGGGGACAGGCCACAGATACGCAGTATTTT. This sequence encodes CASRRGQATDTQYF. The rearrangement joins TRBV27 to TRBJ2-3; the match to TRBD1 covers 8 bases. V trimming: 6 bases; J trimming: 2 bases; junction bases outside the gene matches: 4. In germline, CDR1 is MNHEY, CDR2 SMNVEV (reference sequence). The CDR3 is 14 amino acids.

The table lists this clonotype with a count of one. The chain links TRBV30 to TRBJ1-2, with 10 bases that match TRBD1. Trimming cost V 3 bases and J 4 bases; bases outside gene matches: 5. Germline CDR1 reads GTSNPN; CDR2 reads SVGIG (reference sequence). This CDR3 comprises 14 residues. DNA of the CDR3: TGTGCCTGGAGCGAGACAGGGGGCAGCTATGGCTACACCTTC. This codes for CAWSETGGSYGYTF.

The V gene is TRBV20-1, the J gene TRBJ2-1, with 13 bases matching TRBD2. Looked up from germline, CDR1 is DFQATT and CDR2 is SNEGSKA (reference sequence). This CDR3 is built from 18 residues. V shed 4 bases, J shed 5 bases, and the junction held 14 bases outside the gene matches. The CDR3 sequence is CSAIPGWGLAGTHNEQFF. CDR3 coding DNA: TGCAGTGCTATCCCGGGGTGGGGACTAGCGGGAACACACAATGAGCAGTTCTTC.

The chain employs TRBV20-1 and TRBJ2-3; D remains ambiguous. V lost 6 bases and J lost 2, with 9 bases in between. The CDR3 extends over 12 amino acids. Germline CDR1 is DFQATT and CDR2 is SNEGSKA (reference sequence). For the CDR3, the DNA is TGCAGTGCCCCCGGGCCCACAGATACGCAGTATTTT. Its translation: CSAPGPTDTQYF.

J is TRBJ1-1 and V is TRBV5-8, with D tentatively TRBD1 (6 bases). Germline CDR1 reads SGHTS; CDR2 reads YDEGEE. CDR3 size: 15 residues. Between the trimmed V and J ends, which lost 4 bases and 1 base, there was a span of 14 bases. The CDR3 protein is CASSTRGIANTEAFF. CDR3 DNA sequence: TGTGCCAGCAGCACCAGGGGAATTGCGAACACTGAAGCTTTCTTT.

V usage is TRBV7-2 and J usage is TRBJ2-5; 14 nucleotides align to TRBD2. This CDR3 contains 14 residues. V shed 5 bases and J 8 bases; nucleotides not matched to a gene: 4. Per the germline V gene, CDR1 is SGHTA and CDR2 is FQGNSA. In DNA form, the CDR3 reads TGTGCCAGCAGCACCGGACTAGCGGGGGGTACCCAGTACTTC. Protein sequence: CASSTGLAGGTQYF.

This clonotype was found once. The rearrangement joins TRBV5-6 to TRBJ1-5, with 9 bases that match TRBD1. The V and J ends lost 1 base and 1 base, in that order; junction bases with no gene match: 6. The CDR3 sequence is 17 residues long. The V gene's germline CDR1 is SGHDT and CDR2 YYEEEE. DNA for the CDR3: TGTGCCAGCAGCTTGACAGGGGGCGCGTTAAGCAATCAGCCCCAGCATTTT. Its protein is CASSLTGGALSNQPQHF.

CDR3 sequence (DNA): TGCGCCAGCAGGCGGACAGGGGGGGGACAGCCCCAGCATTTT. Translating it yields CASRRTGGGQPQHF. V and J are TRBV23-1 and TRBJ1-5, with 10 bases aligning to TRBD1. TRBV23-1 is placed among ORFs of uncertain function. The CDR3 runs 14 residues. Trimming took 6 bases from V and 7 from J; bases not matched to a gene: 6.

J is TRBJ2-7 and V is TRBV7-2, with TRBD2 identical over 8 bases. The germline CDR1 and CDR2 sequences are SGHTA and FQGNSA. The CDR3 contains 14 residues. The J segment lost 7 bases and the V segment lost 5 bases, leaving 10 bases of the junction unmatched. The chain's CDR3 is CASSHQRGPSEQYF. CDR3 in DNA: TGTGCCAGCAGCCACCAGCGGGGGCCCTCAGAGCAGTACTTC.

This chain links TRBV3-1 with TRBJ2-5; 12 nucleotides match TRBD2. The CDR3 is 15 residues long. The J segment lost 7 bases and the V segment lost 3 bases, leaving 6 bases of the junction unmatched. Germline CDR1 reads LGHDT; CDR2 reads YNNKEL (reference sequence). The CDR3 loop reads CASSHRTSGNPTQYF. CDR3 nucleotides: TGTGCCAGCAGCCACCGGACTAGCGGGAACCCGACCCAGTACTTC.

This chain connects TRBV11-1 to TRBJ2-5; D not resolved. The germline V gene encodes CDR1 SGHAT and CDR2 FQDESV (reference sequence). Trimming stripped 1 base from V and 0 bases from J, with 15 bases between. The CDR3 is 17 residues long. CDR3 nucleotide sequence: TGTGCCAGCAGCTTAGGCGCGGCCCGAGCCCACCAAGAGACCCAGTACTTC. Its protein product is CASSLGAARAHQETQYF.

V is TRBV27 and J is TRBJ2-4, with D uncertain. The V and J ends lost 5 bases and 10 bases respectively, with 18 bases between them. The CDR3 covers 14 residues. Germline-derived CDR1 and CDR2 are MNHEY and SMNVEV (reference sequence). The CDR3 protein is CASSPQPIAGIQYF. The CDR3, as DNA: TGTGCCAGCAGTCCCCAACCCATCGCCGGGATTCAGTACTTC.

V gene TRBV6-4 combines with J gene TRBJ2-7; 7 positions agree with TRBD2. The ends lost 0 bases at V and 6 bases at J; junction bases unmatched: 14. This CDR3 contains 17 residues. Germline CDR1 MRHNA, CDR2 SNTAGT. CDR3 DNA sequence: TGTGCCAGCAGTGACTCGATCGGTTCGCGGGAGTGGGGCGAGCAGTACGTC. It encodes CASSDSIGSREWGEQYV.

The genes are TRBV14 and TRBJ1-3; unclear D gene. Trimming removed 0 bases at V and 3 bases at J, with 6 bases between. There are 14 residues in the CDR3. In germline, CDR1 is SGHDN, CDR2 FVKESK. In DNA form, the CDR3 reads TGTGCCAGCAGCCAAGAATCGGTTGGAAACACCATATATTTT. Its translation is CASSQESVGNTIYF.

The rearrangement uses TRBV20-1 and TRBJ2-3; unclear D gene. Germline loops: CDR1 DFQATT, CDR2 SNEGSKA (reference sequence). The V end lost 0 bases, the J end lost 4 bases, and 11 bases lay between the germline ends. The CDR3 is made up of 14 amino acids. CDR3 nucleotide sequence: TGCAGTGCTAGAGATCGGGTCAACCCAGATACGCAGTATTTT. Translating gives CSARDRVNPDTQYF.

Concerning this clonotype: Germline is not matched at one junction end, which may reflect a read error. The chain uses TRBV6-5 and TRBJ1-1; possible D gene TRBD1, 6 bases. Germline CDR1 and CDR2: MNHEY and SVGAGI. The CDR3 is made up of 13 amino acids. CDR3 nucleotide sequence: TGTGCCAGCAGTCGGACAGCGAACGCTGAAGCTTTCTTT. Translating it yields CASSRTANAEAFF.

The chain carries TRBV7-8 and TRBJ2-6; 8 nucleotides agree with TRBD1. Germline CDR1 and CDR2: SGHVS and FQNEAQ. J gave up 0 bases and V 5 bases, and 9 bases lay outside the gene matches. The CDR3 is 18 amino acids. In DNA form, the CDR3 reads TGTGCCAGCAGCCCGGAGACAGGGGCGATCTCTGGGGCCAACGTCCTGACTTTC. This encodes CASSPETGAISGANVLTF.